This TCR beta chain emerged from a study of control samples from healthy donors and cancer patients. CDR3 length equals 13 residues. CDR1 is MNHEY, CDR2 SVGAGI, per germline. The germline V and J ends were trimmed by 2 bases and 13 bases, with 14 bases remaining between them. This clone has a single count. The repertoire was sequenced with immunoSEQ multiplex PCR; TCRdb's copy has only in-frame clones and lacks some. The table records 120,000 or so clones, approximately 87% of them present only once. The chain couples TRBV6-5 to TRBJ2-2; D possibly corresponds to TRBD1 (6 bases). This TCR derives from a man aged 60-69 years in good health. The sample comprised blood. The CDR3 DNA sequence: TGTGCCAGCAGTTACACCACAGGGAGCTGGCTGTTTTTT. It specifies CASSYTTGSWLFF.